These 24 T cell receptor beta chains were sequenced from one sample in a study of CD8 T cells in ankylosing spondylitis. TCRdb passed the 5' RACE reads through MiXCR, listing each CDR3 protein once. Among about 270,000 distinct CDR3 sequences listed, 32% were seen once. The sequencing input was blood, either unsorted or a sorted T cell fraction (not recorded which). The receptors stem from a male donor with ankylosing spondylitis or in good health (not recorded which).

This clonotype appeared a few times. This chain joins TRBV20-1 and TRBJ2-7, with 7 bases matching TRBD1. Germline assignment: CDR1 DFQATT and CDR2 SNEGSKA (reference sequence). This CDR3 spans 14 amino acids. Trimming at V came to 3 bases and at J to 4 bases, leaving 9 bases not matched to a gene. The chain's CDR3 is CSARPPGQSYEQYF. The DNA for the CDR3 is TGCAGTGCTAGGCCCCCGGGACAGAGTTACGAGCAGTACTTC.

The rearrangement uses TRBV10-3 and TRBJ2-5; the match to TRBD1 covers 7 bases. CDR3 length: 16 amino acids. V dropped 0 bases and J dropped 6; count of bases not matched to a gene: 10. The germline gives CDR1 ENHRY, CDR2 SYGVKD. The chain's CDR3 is CAISESSRGFPKTQYF. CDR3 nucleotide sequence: TGTGCCATCAGTGAGTCGAGCAGGGGGTTCCCGAAGACCCAGTACTTC.

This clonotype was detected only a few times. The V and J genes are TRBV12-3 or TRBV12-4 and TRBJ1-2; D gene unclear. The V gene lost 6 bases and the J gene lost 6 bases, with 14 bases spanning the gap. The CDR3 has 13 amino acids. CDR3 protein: CASREGYSDGYTF. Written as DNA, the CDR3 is TGTGCCAGCAGGGAAGGGTATTCGGATGGCTACACCTTC.

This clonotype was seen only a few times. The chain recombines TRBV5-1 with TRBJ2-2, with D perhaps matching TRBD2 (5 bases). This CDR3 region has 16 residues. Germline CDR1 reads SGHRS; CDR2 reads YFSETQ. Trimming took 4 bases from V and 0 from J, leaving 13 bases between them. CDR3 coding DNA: TGCGCCAGCAGCCCCTATGAGCGGTCGAACACCGGGGAGCTGTTTTTT. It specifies CASSPYERSNTGELFF.

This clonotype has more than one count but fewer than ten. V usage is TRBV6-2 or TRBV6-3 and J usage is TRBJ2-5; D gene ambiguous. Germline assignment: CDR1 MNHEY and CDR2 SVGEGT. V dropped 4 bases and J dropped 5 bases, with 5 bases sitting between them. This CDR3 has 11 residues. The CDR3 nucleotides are TGTGCCAGCAGTTGGGCCGAGACCCAGTACTTC. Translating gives CASSWAETQYF.

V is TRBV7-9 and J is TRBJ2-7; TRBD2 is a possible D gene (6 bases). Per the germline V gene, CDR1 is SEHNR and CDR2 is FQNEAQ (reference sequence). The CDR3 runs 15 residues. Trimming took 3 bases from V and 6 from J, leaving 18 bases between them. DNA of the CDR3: TGTGCCAGCAGCTTTTCGGGGGTTGGTCCCTCCGAGCAGTACTTC. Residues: CASSFSGVGPSEQYF. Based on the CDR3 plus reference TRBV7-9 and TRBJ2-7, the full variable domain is DTGVSQNPRHKITKRGQNVTFRCDPISEHNRLYWYRQTLGQGPEFLTYFQNEAQLEKSRLLSDRFSAERPKGSFSTLEIQRTEQGDSAMYLCASSFSGVGPSEQYFGPGTRLTVT.

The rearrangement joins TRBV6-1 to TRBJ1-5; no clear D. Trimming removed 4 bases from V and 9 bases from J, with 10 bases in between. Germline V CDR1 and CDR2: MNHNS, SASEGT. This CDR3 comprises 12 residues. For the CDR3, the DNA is TGTGCCAGCAGTGTGACCCGGTGGCCCCAGCATTTT. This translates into CASSVTRWPQHF.

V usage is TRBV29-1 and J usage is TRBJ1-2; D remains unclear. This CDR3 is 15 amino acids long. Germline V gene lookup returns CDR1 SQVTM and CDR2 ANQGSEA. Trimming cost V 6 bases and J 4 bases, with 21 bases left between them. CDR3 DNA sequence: TGCAGCGTCCACAATTCCCGGCGCGGAGGCTATGGCTACACCTTC. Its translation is CSVHNSRRGGYGYTF.

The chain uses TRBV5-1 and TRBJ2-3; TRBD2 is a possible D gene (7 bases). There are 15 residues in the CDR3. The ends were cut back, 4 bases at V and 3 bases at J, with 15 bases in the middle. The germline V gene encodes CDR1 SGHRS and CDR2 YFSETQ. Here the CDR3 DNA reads TGCGCCAGCAGCGCACGCGGGGGCGGGACAGATACGCAGTATTTT. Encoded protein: CASSARGGGTDTQYF.

The CDR3 DNA reads TGTGCCAGCAGCTCCCCTCCCCTGGGTCGAACAGATACGCAGTATTTT. This codes for CASSSPPLGRTDTQYF. This sequence joins TRBV7-9 and TRBJ2-3; no firm D call. Trimming shortened V by 4 bases and J by 3 bases, and 17 bases separated the two germline ends. Germline V gene sequence: CDR1 SEHNR, CDR2 FQNEAQ (reference sequence). The CDR3 totals 16 residues.

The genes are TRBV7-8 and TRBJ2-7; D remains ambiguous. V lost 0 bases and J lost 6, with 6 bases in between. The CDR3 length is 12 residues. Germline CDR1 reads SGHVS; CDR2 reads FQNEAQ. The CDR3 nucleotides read TGTGCCAGCAGCTTAGCGGCCCCCGAGCAGTACTTC. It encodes CASSLAAPEQYF. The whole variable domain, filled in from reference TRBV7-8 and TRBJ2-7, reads GAGVSQSPRYKVAKRGQDVALRCDPISGHVSLFWYQQALGQGPEFLTYFQNEAQLDKSGLPSDRFFAERPEGSVSTLKIQRTQQEDSAVYLCASSLAAPEQYFGPGTRLTVT.

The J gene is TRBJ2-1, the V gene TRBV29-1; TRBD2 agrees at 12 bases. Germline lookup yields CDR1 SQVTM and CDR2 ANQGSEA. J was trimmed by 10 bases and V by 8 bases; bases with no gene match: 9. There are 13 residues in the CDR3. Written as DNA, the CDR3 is TGCAGCAGTGAGGCTAGCGGGGGGGTGGAGCAGTTCTTC. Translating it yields CSSEASGGVEQFF.

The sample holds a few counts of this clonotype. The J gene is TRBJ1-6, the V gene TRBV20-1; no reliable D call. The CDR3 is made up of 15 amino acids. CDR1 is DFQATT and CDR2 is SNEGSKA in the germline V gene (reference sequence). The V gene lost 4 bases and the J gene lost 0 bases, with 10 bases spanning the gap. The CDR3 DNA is TGCAGTGCTACCTCGGGGAGCTCCTATAATTCACCCCTCCACTTT. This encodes CSATSGSSYNSPLHF.

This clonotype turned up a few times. The CDR3 loop is CAISESYEAGELFF. The DNA for the CDR3 is TGTGCCATCAGTGAGTCCTACGAGGCCGGGGAGCTGTTTTTT. This chain uses TRBV10-3 with TRBJ2-2; D gene ambiguous. The CDR3 covers 14 residues. V was shortened by 0 bases and J by 6 bases, with 8 bases between the two germline ends. Germline lookup yields CDR1 ENHRY and CDR2 SYGVKD.

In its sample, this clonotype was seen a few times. The CDR3 DNA reads TGTGCCAGCAGCACGCGGACAGGATATAGCAATCAGCCCCAGCATTTT. It codes for CASSTRTGYSNQPQHF. The gene calls are TRBV7-2 and TRBJ1-5, with 7 positions matching TRBD1. Germline V gives CDR1 SGHTA, CDR2 FQGNSA. Losses at the gene ends were 5 bases for V and 0 bases for J; bases not matched to a gene: 7. The CDR3 contains 16 residues.

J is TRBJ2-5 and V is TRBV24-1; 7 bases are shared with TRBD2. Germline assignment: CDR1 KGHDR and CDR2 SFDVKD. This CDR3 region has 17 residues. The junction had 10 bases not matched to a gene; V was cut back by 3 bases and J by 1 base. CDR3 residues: CATSDTLPSSGQETQYF. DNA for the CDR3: TGTGCCACCAGTGATACCCTCCCGTCTAGCGGCCAAGAGACCCAGTACTTC.

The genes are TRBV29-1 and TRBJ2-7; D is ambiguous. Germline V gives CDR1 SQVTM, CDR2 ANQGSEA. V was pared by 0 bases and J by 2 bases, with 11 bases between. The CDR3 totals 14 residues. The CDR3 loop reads CSVEEYGVPYEQYF. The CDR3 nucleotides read TGCAGCGTTGAAGAATACGGAGTCCCCTACGAGCAGTACTTC.

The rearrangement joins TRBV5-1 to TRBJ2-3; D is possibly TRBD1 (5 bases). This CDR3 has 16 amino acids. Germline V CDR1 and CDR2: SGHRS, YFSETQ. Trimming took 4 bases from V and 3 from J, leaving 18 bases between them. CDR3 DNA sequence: TGCGCCAGCAGCCAATCGACAGCCGTATTTACAGATACGCAGTATTTT. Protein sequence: CASSQSTAVFTDTQYF.

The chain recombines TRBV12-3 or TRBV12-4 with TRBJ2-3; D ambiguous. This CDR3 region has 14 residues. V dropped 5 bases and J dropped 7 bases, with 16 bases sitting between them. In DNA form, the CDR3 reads TGTGCCAGCAGTCTCCACCGGCCTGGGAATACGCAGTATTTT. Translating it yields CASSLHRPGNTQYF.

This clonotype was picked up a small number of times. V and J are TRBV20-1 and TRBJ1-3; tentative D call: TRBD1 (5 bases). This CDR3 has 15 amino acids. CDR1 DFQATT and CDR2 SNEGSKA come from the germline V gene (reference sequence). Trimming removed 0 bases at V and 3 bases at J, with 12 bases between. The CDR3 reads CSARDSDSLGNTIYF. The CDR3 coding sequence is TGCAGTGCTAGAGACTCTGACAGTCTTGGAAACACCATATATTTT.

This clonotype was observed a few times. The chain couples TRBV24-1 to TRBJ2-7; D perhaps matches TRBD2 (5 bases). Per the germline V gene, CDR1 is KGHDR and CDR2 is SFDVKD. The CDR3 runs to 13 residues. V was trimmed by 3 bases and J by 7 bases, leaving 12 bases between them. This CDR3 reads CATSDVLTGEQYF. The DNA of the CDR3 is TGTGCCACCAGTGATGTCCTGACGGGGGAGCAGTACTTC.

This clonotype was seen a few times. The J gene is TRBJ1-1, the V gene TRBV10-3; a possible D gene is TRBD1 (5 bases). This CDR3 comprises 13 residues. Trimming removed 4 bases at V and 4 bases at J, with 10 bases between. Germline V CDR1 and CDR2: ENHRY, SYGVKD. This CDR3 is CAISGGVGTEAFF. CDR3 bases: TGTGCCATCAGTGGAGGGGTAGGCACTGAAGCTTTCTTT.

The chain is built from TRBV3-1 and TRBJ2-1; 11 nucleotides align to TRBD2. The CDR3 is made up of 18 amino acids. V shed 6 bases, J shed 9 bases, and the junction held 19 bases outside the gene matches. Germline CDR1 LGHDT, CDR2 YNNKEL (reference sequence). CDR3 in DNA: TGTGCCAGCAGTTTCCCCACAATATTAGCGGGGGGGCGGGTTGAGCAGTTCTTC. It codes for CASSFPTILAGGRVEQFF.

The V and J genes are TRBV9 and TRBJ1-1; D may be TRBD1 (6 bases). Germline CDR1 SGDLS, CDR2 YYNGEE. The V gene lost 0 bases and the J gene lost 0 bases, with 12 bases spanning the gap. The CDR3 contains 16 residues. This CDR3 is CASSVGGGQLNTEAFF. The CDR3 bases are TGTGCCAGCAGCGTAGGTGGGGGGCAGTTGAACACTGAAGCTTTCTTT.